A selection of T cell receptor beta chains follows, all from one sample in a study of T-cell memory formation after mild COVID-19. Each CDR3 protein is one row after TCRdb ran MiXCR on the 5' RACE reads. The sample consists of some 130,000 distinct CDR3 sequences, around 27% of them appearing once. Material: PBMCs or a T cell subset sorted from them (not recorded which). Receptor source: an adult woman who had mild COVID-19 (a few samples of this study predate the infection). Cell type and time point are not known. CDR3s include the opening cysteine and the closing phenylalanine or tryptophan. The D gene is left open where the match is weak. A clone size is listed for some rows: how often the clone was seen (once, few, many), or a class if it is expanded.

>TRBV6-1|-|TRBJ2-3|-
CASSEPEDTDTQYF
TGTGCCAGCAGTGAACCGGAGGACACAGATACGCAGTATTTT
>TRBV7-9|TRBD2|TRBJ2-3|-
CASSSRTSGTGSTDTQYF
TGTGCCAGCAGCTCACGGACTAGCGGGACAGGGAGCACAGATACGCAGTATTTT
>TRBV6-1|-|TRBJ2-7|-
CASKEGWAPYEQYF
TGTGCCAGCAAAGAAGGGTGGGCTCCCTACGAGCAGTACTTC
>TRBV7-9|-|TRBJ1-6|medium-sized
CASSLVGGASPLHF
TGTGCCAGCAGCTTAGTTGGGGGGGCATCACCCCTCCACTTT
>TRBV7-9|-|TRBJ2-7|few
CASGGGTYEQYF
TGTGCCAGCGGGGGGGGCACCTACGAGCAGTACTTC
>TRBV27|-|TRBJ2-1|few
CASSPTLNEQFF
TGTGCCAGCAGCCCAACTTTAAATGAGCAGTTCTTC
>TRBV4-1|-|TRBJ2-2|-
CASSQEAVDPGELFF
TGCGCCAGCAGCCAAGAAGCCGTCGATCCCGGGGAGCTGTTTTTT
>TRBV27|-|TRBJ2-1|few
CASSDRHSGWGFNEQFF
TGTGCCAGCAGTGATCGACACTCGGGGTGGGGATTCAATGAGCAGTTCTTC
>TRBV7-9|TRBD1|TRBJ2-1|-
CASSHGQGYNEQFF
TGTGCCAGCAGCCACGGACAGGGCTACAATGAGCAGTTCTTC
>TRBV7-8|TRBD1|TRBJ2-7|many
CASTKSGTATYEQYF
TGTGCCAGCACCAAATCCGGGACAGCGACCTACGAGCAGTACTTC
>TRBV29-1|TRBD2|TRBJ2-7|once
CSVLLAGYYEQYF
TGCAGCGTCCTACTAGCGGGATACTACGAGCAGTACTTC
>TRBV9|-|TRBJ1-1|-
CASSPGGGPGTEAFF
TGTGCCAGCAGCCCCGGGGGGGGGCCGGGCACTGAAGCTTTCTTT
>TRBV7-9|-|TRBJ2-5|few
CASSSRASRAQETQYF
TGTGCCAGCAGCTCCCGGGCGTCCAGGGCCCAAGAGACCCAGTACTTC
>TRBV20-1|TRBD2|TRBJ2-1|-
CSAEGLAGVPFF
TGCAGTGCTGAGGGACTAGCGGGAGTTCCGTTCTTC
>TRBV4-1|-|TRBJ2-1|few
CASSQLTTGYNEQFF
TGCGCCAGCAGCCAGTTAACTACCGGCTACAATGAGCAGTTCTTC
>TRBV27|-|TRBJ2-7|few
CASRMWGSLPFEQYF
TGTGCCAGCAGGATGTGGGGCTCCCTTCCCTTTGAGCAGTACTTC
>TRBV24-1|-|TRBJ2-3|many
CATSRGSNSLTDTQYF
TGTGCCACCAGTAGGGGCAGCAACAGCCTCACAGATACGCAGTATTTT
>TRBV14|-|TRBJ2-7|few
CASSQHGSNEQYF
TGTGCCAGCAGCCAGCACGGTAGTAACGAGCAGTACTTC
>TRBV5-5|-|TRBJ1-5|few
CASSPNPPQPQHF
TGTGCCAGCAGCCCCAATCCACCTCAGCCCCAGCATTTT
>TRBV29-1|-|TRBJ1-1|-
CSVESGWSTEAFF
TGCAGCGTTGAATCAGGGTGGAGCACTGAAGCTTTCTTT
>TRBV10-2|TRBD2|TRBJ2-5|-
CASSGGAEKTQYF
TGCGCCAGCAGCGGGGGGGCTGAGAAGACCCAGTACTTC
>TRBV20-1|TRBD2|TRBJ2-7|-
CSAEGAGAYEQYF
TGCAGTGCGGAAGGGGCGGGGGCCTACGAGCAGTACTTC
>TRBV4-1|-|TRBJ1-1|few
CASSRQGTMTEAFF
TGCGCCAGCAGCCGCCAGGGCACGATGACTGAAGCTTTCTTT
>TRBV9|TRBD2|TRBJ2-5|-
CASSVEGGLETQYF
TGTGCCAGCAGCGTAGAGGGAGGGCTAGAGACCCAGTACTTC
>TRBV9|-|TRBJ1-6|-
CASSGARGSNSPLHF
TGTGCCAGCAGCGGTGCAAGGGGTTCTAATTCACCCCTCCACTTT
>TRBV10-3|TRBD2|TRBJ2-1|few
CAISEDGLAGVIEQFF
TGTGCCATCAGTGAGGACGGACTAGCGGGAGTTATTGAGCAGTTCTTC
>TRBV12-3/TRBV12-4|TRBD1|TRBJ2-7|few
CASRDRGHEQYF
TGTGCCAGCAGGGACAGGGGACACGAGCAGTACTTC
>TRBV20-1|TRBD2|TRBJ2-7|-
CSARVAAGGYEQYF
TGCAGTGCTAGAGTGGCAGCGGGGGGCTACGAGCAGTACTTC
>TRBV5-1|-|TRBJ1-2|-
CASSLEEGDRDTYGYTF
TGCGCCAGCAGCTTGGAAGAGGGAGACCGGGACACCTATGGCTACACCTTC
>TRBV6-5|-|TRBJ1-2|few
CASSYGSANYGYTF
TGTGCCAGCAGTTACGGGTCAGCTAACTATGGCTACACCTTC
>TRBV7-2|TRBD1|TRBJ1-2|-
CASSPGQGGGYGYTF
TGTGCCAGCAGCCCCGGTCAGGGGGGGGGCTATGGCTACACCTTC
>TRBV24-1|-|TRBJ1-4|few
CATSDLRQGNGKLFF
TGTGCCACCAGTGATTTGAGGCAGGGGAATGGAAAACTGTTTTTT
>TRBV25-1|-|TRBJ2-3|-
CASSVSVAARDTQYF
TGTGCCAGCAGTGTGTCGGTAGCCGCCAGGGATACGCAGTATTTT
>TRBV30|-|TRBJ1-2|-
CAWSDEQGGWNAGYTF
TGTGCCTGGAGTGATGAACAGGGAGGCTGGAACGCTGGCTACACCTTC
>TRBV6-5|-|TRBJ1-5|-
CASRSGKLTRNQPQHF
TGTGCCAGCAGGTCGGGAAAACTAACCCGCAATCAGCCCCAGCATTTT
>TRBV5-1|-|TRBJ1-1|-
CASSLWGDTEAFF
TGCGCCAGCAGCTTGTGGGGGGACACTGAAGCTTTCTTT
>TRBV2|-|TRBJ2-1|-
CASSEDSLLYNEQFF
TGTGCCAGCAGTGAAGATAGCCTACTCTACAATGAGCAGTTCTTC
>TRBV15|-|TRBJ1-1|-
CATSRDRANTEAFF
TGTGCCACCAGCAGAGATCGGGCGAACACTGAAGCTTTCTTT
>TRBV7-8|-|TRBJ2-2|-
CASRHGQCPHMNTGELFF
TGTGCCAGCAGGCATGGACAGTGTCCACATATGAACACCGGGGAGCTGTTTTTT